This T cell receptor beta chain was observed in a study of control samples from healthy donors and cancer patients. Sequenced by immunoSEQ multiplex PCR; TCRdb stores in-frame clones only, minus some. The table shows 85,000 to 100,000 clones, with just over 90% occurring only once. The V and J ends lost 4 bases and 3 bases respectively, with 16 bases between them. There are 15 residues in the CDR3. Looked up from germline, CDR1 is SGHRS and CDR2 is YFSETQ. The clonotype was recovered from a man in his late teens or twenties in good health. Sample: blood. The chain carries TRBV5-1 and TRBJ1-2; D is ambiguous. CDR3 sequence (DNA): TGCGCCAGCAGCGGAGAGGACCGCCTCGACTATGGCTACACCTTC. Amino acid sequence: CASSGEDRLDYGYTF.